This T cell receptor (beta chain) was observed in a study of T cells in Graves' hyperthyroidism and ophthalmopathy (dated by TCRdb to between 2018 and 2021). Looking at the study overall: Peripheral blood was sampled at the time of initial diagnosis, prior to any treatment. After sampling, hyperthyroidism patients received methimazole starting at 30 mg daily, and ophthalmopathy patients received high-dose intravenous methylprednisolone. According to the paper, TCR Vbeta CDR3 sequencing was carried out on about 140 peripheral blood samples, which came from approximately 43 ophthalmopathy, fewer than 80 hyperthyroidism and approximately 17 progressor patients. The study also compared thyroid tissue and blood T-cell repertoires from roughly six Graves' hyperthyroidism patients. For training and testing, the 100 or so patients in the discovery cohort were randomly divided in a 7:3 ratio. An independent validation cohort of some 18 hyperthyroidism patients and some 15 patients who later progressed to ophthalmopathy tested prospective prediction of ophthalmopathy. To identify TCR V-J signatures that set the groups apart, the researchers used a discovery cohort of 90 to 100 patients, made up of 40 to 45 with Graves' ophthalmopathy and about 55 with stable Graves' hyperthyroidism. Points the paper makes about the study in general: Most expanded thyroid clonotypes (frequency above 0.001) were also detected in blood, a finding suggesting that blood repertoires may reflect thyroid immune responses. A model built on a 13 V-J signature distinguished ophthalmopathy from stable hyperthyroidism, reaching about 88% sensitivity and under 84% specificity in cross-validation and 80%/75% in testing. Sample size was not statistically predetermined, and investigators were not blinded to group allocation. In validation, the model predicted progression to ophthalmopathy with 55% to 71% sensitivity and about 73% specificity, a median of about 6.7 months before onset.

The TCR beta CDR3 regions were amplified from RNA transcripts. The TCR CDR3 was subjected to a first round of RT-PCR using the HTBI primer set and the Qiagen OneStep RT-PCR kit. The libraries were constructed in a second round of multiplex PCR and then size-selected and purified. Paired-end sequencing of the libraries was performed with 100 bp reads on an Illumina HiSeq2000. The original methods were these. SOAPnuke was used to process the raw data, throwing out any read that contained adapters or uncalled bases, had a mean Phred below 15, or lacked an exact constant-primer or identifier match. High-quality paired reads were merged with COPE v1.2.5, and unique nucleotide sequences were defined as clonotypes. MiTCR v1.1 was used to align the clonotypes against IMGT TRBV, TRBD and TRBJ reference segments. Analysis was restricted to V-J combinations with a frequency above 0.0001, which covered approximately 99% of repertoires. The TCS score was defined as the ratio of F50 (clonal expansion) to E x V (chaos), calculated using BLOSUM62-based TCRdist between CDR3 peptides within each V-J. Welch's t-statistics and random forest reduced several hundred V-J features to 13, which were used in a naive Bayes classifier (R e1071). TCRdb took the public reads, trimmed them with fastp at Q25, ran MiXCR for clone calling and kept in-frame beta chains. Rows with a matching CDR3 protein are joined into one entry that keeps the most common DNA and genes. The V and J calls and clone size are TCRdb's, not the authors'. In all, the sample holds hundreds of thousands of distinct CDR3 sequences, and roughly a sixth of those were seen once. The ten top clones hold approximately 18% of the sample.

Concerning this clonotype itself: Its cognate antigen has yet to be identified. Base qualities are missing; no much larger clone stands one base away.

Sequences SGHKS (CDR1) and YYEKEE (CDR2) are obtained from the germline V gene (reference sequence). The V and J ends are trimmed by 4 bases and 5 bases, leaving 15 bases between them. The CDR3 numbers 14 residues from cysteine through phenylalanine. CDR3 DNA only is kept here, 42 bases in frame from base 1. Stable Graves' hyperthyroidism was defined as the absence of progression to ophthalmopathy over 18 months of follow-up. Hyperthyroidism patients were newly diagnosed, with disease duration under 2 months, and aged 18 to 65 years. Patients with uncontrolled infections, other autoimmune diseases, pregnancy or lactation were excluded. Clinical symptoms, serum thyroxine and TRAb, thyroid ultrasound, and orbital computed tomography formed the basis for the diagnoses. Ficoll-Paque density gradient centrifugation was used to isolate PBMCs from about 9 ml of fresh peripheral blood. Total RNA was extracted with Trizol reagent, and quality was checked on an Agilent 2100 Bioanalyzer.

Sequenced sample: blood. This TCR came from a woman aged 18-35 years with Graves' hyperthyroidism. This receptor chain uses TRBV5-5 and TRBJ1-2; the D segment could be TRBD1, given 5 matching bases. The nucleotides are TGTGCCAGCAGCCCTTATGGGGGGGTTTATGGCTACACCTTC. It translates as CASSPYGGVYGYTF. Outside the CDR3, residues come from the reference TRBV5-5 and TRBJ1-2 proteins, so the full variable domain is: DAGVTQSPTHLIKTRGQQVTLRCSPISGHKSVSWYQQVLGQGPQFIFQYYEKEERGRGNFPDRFSARQFPNYSSELNVNALLLGDSALYLCASSPYGGVYGYTFGSGTRLTVV.